The entry that follows covers one T cell receptor beta chain sequence. In the authors' methods: Nucleated cell counts were estimated from reference gene primer amplification. Libraries were prepared by immunoSEQ multiplex PCR; TCRdb keeps only in-frame clonotypes and omits some of them. That table supplies the V and J calls and clone size; D and trimming were determined from the DNA. The repertoire has over 600,000 clones, about nine tenths of them found once; the top ten carry around 0.3%. This sample stems from a study of blood T cell repertoires in COVID-19. About the research overall: Acute-phase and convalescent COVID-19 samples originated in the United States, Italy and Spain. The cDNA or gDNA used as material had been derived from T cells, B-cell-depleted T cells, or PBMCs.

This CDR3 spans 15 amino acids. V shed 10 bases and J 4 bases; nucleotides not matched to a gene: 11. The germline V gene encodes CDR1 SGHTA and CDR2 FQGNSA. V and J are TRBV7-2 and TRBJ2-2, with TRBD1 matching 8 bases. Sequencing was carried out using peripheral blood. The receptor comes from a woman between 18 and 29 years old with acute or convalescent COVID-19. CDR3 nucleotides: TGTGCCAACCCCGGACAGGGTCGGCGCACCGGGGAGCTGTTTTTT. Translating it yields CANPGQGRRTGELFF.